The text below deals with one T cell receptor (beta chain). This entry is derived from a study of blood T cell repertoires in COVID-19. Trimming stripped 6 bases from V and 0 bases from J, with 5 bases between. The CDR3 is made up of 12 amino acids. Germline V gene lookup returns CDR1 KGHSH and CDR2 LQKENI. Profiling relied on immunoSEQ multiplex PCR, and the TCRdb table lists in-frame clones only, not all of them. The table lists roughly 86,000 clones, around 86% of them singletons, with 4.5% to 5.5% in the top ten. The chain recombines TRBV18 with TRBJ1-1, with no clear D. Sequenced material: peripheral blood. The receptor's source is a man in his forties or fifties with acute or convalescent COVID-19. The CDR3 here is CASSSMNTEAFF. The CDR3 coding sequence is TGTGCCAGCTCGAGTATGAACACTGAAGCTTTCTTT.